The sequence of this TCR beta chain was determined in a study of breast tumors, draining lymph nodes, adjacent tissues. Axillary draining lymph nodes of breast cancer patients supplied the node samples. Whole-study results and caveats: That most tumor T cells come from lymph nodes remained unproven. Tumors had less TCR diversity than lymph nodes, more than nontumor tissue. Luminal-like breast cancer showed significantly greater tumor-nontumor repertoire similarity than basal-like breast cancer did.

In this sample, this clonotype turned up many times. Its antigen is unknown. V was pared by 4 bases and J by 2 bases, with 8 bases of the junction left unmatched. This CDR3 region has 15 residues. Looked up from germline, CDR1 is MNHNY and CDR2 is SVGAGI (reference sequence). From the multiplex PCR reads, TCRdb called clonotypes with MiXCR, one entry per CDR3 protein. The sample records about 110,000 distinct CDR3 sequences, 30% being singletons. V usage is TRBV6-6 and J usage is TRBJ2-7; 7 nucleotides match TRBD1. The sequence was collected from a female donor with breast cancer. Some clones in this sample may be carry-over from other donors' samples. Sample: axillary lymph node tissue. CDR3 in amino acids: CASSSFTDRPYEQYF. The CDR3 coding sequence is TGTGCCAGCAGTTCTTTTACGGACAGGCCCTACGAGCAGTACTTC.